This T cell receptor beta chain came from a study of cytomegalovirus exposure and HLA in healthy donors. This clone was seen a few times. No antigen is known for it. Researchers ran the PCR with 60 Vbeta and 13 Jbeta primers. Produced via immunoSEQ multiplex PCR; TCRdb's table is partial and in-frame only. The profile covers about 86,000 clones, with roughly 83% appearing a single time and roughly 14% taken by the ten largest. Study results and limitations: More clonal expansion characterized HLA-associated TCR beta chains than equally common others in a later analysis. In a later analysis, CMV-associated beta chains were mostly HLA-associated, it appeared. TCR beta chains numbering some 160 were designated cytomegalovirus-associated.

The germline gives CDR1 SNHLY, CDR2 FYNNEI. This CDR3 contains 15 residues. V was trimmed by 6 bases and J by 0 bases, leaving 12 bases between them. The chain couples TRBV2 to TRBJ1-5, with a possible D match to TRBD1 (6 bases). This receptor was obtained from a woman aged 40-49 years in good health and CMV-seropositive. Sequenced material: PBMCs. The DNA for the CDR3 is TGTGCCAGCAGCGAGACAGGCTTTAGCAATCAGCCCCAGCATTTT. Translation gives CASSETGFSNQPQHF. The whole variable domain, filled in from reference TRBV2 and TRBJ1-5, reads EPEVTQTPSHQVTQMGQEVILRCVPISNHLYFYWYRQILGQKVEFLVSFYNNEISEKSEIFDDQFSVERPDGSNFTLKIRSTKLEDSAMYFCASSETGFSNQPQHFGDGTRLSIL.